The T cell receptor (beta chain) under discussion was sequenced for a study of T cell responses to AZD1222 COVID-19 vaccine. Study conclusions and caveats: Seropositive status at baseline applied to only five to seven AZD1222 recipients.

Second-dose schedules of about 4 or about 12 weeks were combined. TCRdb's table, derived via immunoSEQ multiplex PCR, lists solely in-frame clones and lacks some. Counted here are more than 90,000 clones, 88% occurring once; the ten biggest clones make up about 4%. Worth noting for this clone: No antigen is known for it.

V was trimmed by 9 bases and J by 3 bases, leaving 16 bases between them. The V gene's germline CDR1 is SGHNT and CDR2 YYREEE (reference sequence). CDR3 length: 13 amino acids. The J gene is TRBJ2-7, the V gene TRBV5-4; either TRBD1 or TRBD2 may supply D (6 bases each). The specimen comprised peripheral blood, sampled 28 days after the second AZD1222 dose. The source is an adult who received the AZD1222 COVID-19 vaccine. DNA of the CDR3: TGTGCCACATCCGGGGCGGGACACTACGAGCAGTACTTC. It codes for CATSGAGHYEQYF.